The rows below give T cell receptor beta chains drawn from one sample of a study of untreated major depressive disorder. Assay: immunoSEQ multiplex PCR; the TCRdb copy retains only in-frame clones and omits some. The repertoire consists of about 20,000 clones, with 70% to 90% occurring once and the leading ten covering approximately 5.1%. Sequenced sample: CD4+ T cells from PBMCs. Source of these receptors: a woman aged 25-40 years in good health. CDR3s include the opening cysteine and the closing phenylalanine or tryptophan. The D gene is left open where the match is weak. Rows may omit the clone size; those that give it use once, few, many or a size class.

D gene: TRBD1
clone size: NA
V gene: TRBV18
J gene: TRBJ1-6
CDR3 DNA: TGTGCCAGCTCATATCTGACAGGGGTAAATTCACCCCTCCACTTT
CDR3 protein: CASSYLTGVNSPLHF

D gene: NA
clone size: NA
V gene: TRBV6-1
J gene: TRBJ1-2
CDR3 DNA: TGTGCCAGCAACCTTCTCCGCTTCGGTGGCTACACCTTC
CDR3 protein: CASNLLRFGGYTF

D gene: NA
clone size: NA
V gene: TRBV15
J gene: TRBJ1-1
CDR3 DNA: TGTGCCACCAGCAGAGACCGATTTGGGGGGCTCGAAGCTTTCTTT
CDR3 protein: CATSRDRFGGLEAFF

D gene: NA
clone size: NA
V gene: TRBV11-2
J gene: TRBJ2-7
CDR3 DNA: TGTGCCAGCAGCTTTTCCGGCAGGCCCCTTTTC
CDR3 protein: CASSFSGRPLF

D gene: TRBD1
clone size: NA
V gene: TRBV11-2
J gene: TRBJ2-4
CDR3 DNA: TGTGCCAGCAGCCGAGAGGGGGCGGCCAAAAACATTCAGTACTTC
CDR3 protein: CASSREGAAKNIQYF

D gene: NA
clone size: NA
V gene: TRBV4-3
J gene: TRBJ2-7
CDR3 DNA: TGCGCCAGCAGCCTGGCGGCAGGGTTGGGCGAGCAGTACTTC
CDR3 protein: CASSLAAGLGEQYF

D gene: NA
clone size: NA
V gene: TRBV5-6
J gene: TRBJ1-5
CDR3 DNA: TGTGCCAGCAGCTTGGCCGCAGGTGCAATCAATCAGCCCCAGCATTTT
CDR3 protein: CASSLAAGAINQPQHF

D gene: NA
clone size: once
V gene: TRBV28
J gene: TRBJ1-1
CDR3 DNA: TGTGCCAGCAGTCTTCCTTCGGGGAAGAACACTGAAGCTTTCTTT
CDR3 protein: CASSLPSGKNTEAFF

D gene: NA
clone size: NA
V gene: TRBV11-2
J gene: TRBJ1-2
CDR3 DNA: TGTGCCAGCAGCTTAGATTTTGGGCATTGGGGCAGGGGCACTAACTATGGCTACACCTTC
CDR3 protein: CASSLDFGHWGRGTNYGYTF

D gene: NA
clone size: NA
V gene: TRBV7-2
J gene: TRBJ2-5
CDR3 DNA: TGTGCCAGCAGCTTAGTGTTTGTGGGTGTAGGATTACAAGAGACCCAGTACTTC
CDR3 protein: CASSLVFVGVGLQETQYF

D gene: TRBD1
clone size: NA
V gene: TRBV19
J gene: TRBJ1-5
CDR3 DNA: TGTGCCAGTAGTATCAAGCGAGGGGGCGGAGGGCAGCCCCAGCATTTT
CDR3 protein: CASSIKRGGGGQPQHF

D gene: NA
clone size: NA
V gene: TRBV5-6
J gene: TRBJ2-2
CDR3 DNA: TGTGCCAGCAGCTTGGTCGTCGGGGGGGAGCTGTTTTTT
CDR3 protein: CASSLVVGGELFF

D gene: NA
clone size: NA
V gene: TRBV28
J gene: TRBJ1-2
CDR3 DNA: TGTGCCAGCAGTTTAAGATCAGGAATTGACTATGGCTACACCTTC
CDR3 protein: CASSLRSGIDYGYTF

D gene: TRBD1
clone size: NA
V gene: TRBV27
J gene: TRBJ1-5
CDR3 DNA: TGTGCCAGCAGCCCTAGCCGGGACAGGCTTTCCAATCAGCCCCAGCATTTT
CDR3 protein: CASSPSRDRLSNQPQHF

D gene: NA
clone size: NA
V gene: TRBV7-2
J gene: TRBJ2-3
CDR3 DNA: TGTGCCAGCAGCGACCCCTGGGCGCGCACAGATACGCAGTATTTT
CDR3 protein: CASSDPWARTDTQYF

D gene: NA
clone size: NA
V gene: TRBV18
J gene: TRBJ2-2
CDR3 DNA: TGTGCCAGCTCACCAGGAGATGGGGAGCTGTTTTTT
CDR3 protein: CASSPGDGELFF

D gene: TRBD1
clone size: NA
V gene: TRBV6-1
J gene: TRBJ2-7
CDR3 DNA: TGTGCCAGCAGAGCCCCCGGGACAGGCCCCATCGGGCAGTACTTC
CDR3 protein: CASRAPGTGPIGQYF

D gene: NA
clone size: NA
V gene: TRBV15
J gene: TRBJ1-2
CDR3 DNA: TGTGCCACCAGCAGTAAGCTGGACGCGCGGGACTATGGCTACACCTTC
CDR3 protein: CATSSKLDARDYGYTF

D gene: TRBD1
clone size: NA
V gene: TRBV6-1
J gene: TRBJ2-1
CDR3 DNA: TGTGCCAGCAGTGAACAGGGGGCGCAGGGGAATGAGCAGTTCTTC
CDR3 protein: CASSEQGAQGNEQFF

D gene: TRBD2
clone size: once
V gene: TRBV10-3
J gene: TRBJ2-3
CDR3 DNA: TGTGCCATCAGTCAGACAGCGGGGGGGCGGGCAGATACGCAGTATTTT
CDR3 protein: CAISQTAGGRADTQYF

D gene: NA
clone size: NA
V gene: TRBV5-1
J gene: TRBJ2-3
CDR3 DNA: TGCGCCAGCAGCTTGGCGTTAGATGGCCTCACAGATACGCAGTATTTT
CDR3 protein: CASSLALDGLTDTQYF

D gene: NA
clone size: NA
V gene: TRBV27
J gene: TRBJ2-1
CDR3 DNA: TGTGCCAGCAGTCCCCCCTTCAACAATGAGCAGTTCTTC
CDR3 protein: CASSPPFNNEQFF

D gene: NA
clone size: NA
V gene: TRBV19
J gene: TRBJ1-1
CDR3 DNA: TGTGCCAGTAAGGGGCAGTTGAACACTGAAGCTTTCTTT
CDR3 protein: CASKGQLNTEAFF

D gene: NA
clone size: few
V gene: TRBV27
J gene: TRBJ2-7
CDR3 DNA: TGTGCCAGCGCCGCCGGAGGGGGAGGATACGAGCAGTACTTC
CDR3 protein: CASAAGGGGYEQYF

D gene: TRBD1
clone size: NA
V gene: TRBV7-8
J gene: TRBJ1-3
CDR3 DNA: TGTGCCAGCAGCTCGGACAGGGCGAGCTCTGGAAACACCATATATTTT
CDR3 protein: CASSSDRASSGNTIYF

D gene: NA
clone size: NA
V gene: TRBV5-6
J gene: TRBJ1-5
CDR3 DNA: TGTGCCAGCAGCCCCTCCGGCCACCGCGGAGGCAATCAGCCCCAGCATTTT
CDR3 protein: CASSPSGHRGGNQPQHF

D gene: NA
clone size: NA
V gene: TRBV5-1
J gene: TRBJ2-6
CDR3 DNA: TGCGCCAGCAGCTTGCAGGGGAGTGTCTCTGGGGCCAACGTCCTGACTTTC
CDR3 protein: CASSLQGSVSGANVLTF

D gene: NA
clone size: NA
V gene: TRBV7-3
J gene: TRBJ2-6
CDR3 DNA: TGTGCCAGCAGCTTAGGCCACTCTGGGGCCAACGTCCTGACTTTC
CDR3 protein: CASSLGHSGANVLTF

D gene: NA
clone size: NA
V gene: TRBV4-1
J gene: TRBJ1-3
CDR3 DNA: TGCGCCAGCAGCCAACCAACAATTGGAAACACCATATATTTT
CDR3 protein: CASSQPTIGNTIYF

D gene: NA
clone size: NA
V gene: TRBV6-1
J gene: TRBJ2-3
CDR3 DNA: TGTGCCAGCAGGCAGGGGAGCACAGATACGCAGTATTTT
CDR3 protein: CASRQGSTDTQYF

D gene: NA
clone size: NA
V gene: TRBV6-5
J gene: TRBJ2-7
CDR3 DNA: TGTGCCAGCAGTTACTTGGTAGGCCCCTACGAGCAGTACTTC
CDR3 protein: CASSYLVGPYEQYF

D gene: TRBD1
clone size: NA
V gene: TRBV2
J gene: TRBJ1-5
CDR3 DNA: TGTGCCAGCAGTGGGACAGGTGTCAATCAGCCCCAGCATTTT
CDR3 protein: CASSGTGVNQPQHF

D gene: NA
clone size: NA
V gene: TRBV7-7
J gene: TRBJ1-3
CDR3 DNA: TGTGCTAGCAGCTTAAGCTCTGGAAACACCATATATTTT
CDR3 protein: CASSLSSGNTIYF